Listed below are T cell receptor beta chains from one sample, sequenced in a study of blood T cell repertoires in COVID-19. Sequencing used immunoSEQ multiplex PCR; TCRdb keeps in-frame clones, though not all of them. The sample contains 150,000 or so clones, around 87% of which appear only once. The sequencing input was peripheral blood. The receptors originated from a man between 18 and 35 years old with COVID-19, enrolled during active disease. Each CDR3 is given with its conserved first and last residue. D genes are given only for firm matches. Only part of the rows carry a size: once, few, many, or a class if the clone is expanded.

clone size: NA; J gene: TRBJ2-3; D gene: NA; V gene: TRBV6-5; CDR3 protein: CASIRVGLDTQYF; CDR3 DNA: TGTGCCAGCATCAGGGTAGGGTTAGATACGCAGTATTTT
clone size: NA; J gene: TRBJ2-1; D gene: TRBD1; V gene: TRBV7-2; CDR3 protein: CASSWDSNEQFF; CDR3 DNA: TGTGCCAGCAGCTGGGACAGCAATGAGCAGTTCTTC
clone size: NA; J gene: TRBJ1-5; D gene: NA; V gene: TRBV9; CDR3 protein: CASSPSGSNQPQHF; CDR3 DNA: TGTGCCAGCAGCCCGAGCGGGTCCAATCAGCCCCAGCATTTT
clone size: NA; J gene: TRBJ2-1; D gene: TRBD1; V gene: TRBV28; CDR3 protein: CASSHAGTGDNEQFF; CDR3 DNA: TGTGCCAGCAGCCACGCCGGAACAGGGGACAATGAGCAGTTCTTC
clone size: NA; J gene: TRBJ2-7; D gene: TRBD1; V gene: TRBV27; CDR3 protein: CASSLSSGQSYEQYF; CDR3 DNA: TGTGCCAGCAGTTTATCATCGGGACAGTCCTACGAGCAGTACTTC
clone size: NA; J gene: TRBJ1-2; D gene: NA; V gene: TRBV28; CDR3 protein: CASSLIVRRDGYTF; CDR3 DNA: TGTGCCAGCAGTTTAATTGTTCGGCGGGATGGCTACACCTTC
clone size: NA; J gene: TRBJ1-2; D gene: NA; V gene: TRBV30; CDR3 protein: CAGIGHPYGYTF; CDR3 DNA: TGTGCCGGCATCGGACACCCTTATGGCTACACCTTC
clone size: NA; J gene: TRBJ2-1; D gene: NA; V gene: TRBV7-2; CDR3 protein: CASSLVGGTVYNEQFF; CDR3 DNA: TGTGCCAGCAGCTTAGTAGGGGGGACAGTATACAATGAGCAGTTCTTC
clone size: NA; J gene: TRBJ1-3; D gene: TRBD1; V gene: TRBV28; CDR3 protein: CASNPGGILGNTIYF; CDR3 DNA: TGTGCCAGCAACCCAGGGGGAATCCTTGGAAACACCATATATTTT
clone size: NA; J gene: TRBJ1-5; D gene: NA; V gene: TRBV7-9; CDR3 protein: CASSLAGQQAQHF; CDR3 DNA: TGTGCCAGCAGCTTAGCCGGACAGCAGGCCCAGCATTTT
clone size: NA; J gene: TRBJ2-5; D gene: TRBD1; V gene: TRBV9; CDR3 protein: CASSVPGQGAGRETQYF; CDR3 DNA: TGTGCCAGCAGCGTCCCGGGACAGGGGGCAGGGAGAGAGACCCAGTACTTC
clone size: NA; J gene: TRBJ2-1; D gene: TRBD1; V gene: TRBV5-4; CDR3 protein: CASSLGQGSKDEQFF; CDR3 DNA: TGTGCCAGCAGCCTCGGACAGGGGAGTAAAGATGAGCAGTTCTTC
clone size: NA; J gene: TRBJ2-5; D gene: TRBD2; V gene: TRBV11-2; CDR3 protein: CASSWGGSFQETQYF; CDR3 DNA: TGTGCCAGCAGCTGGGGAGGGTCCTTCCAAGAGACCCAGTACTTC
clone size: once; J gene: TRBJ1-4; D gene: NA; V gene: TRBV30; CDR3 protein: CAWSLNRATNEKLFF; CDR3 DNA: TGTGCCTGGAGCCTGAACAGGGCAACTAATGAAAAACTGTTTTTT
clone size: NA; J gene: TRBJ2-2; D gene: NA; V gene: TRBV6-2/TRBV6-3; CDR3 protein: CASSYSSTLTTNTGELFF; CDR3 DNA: TGTGCCAGCAGTTACTCTTCTACCCTTACCACTAACACCGGGGAGCTGTTTTTT
clone size: NA; J gene: TRBJ2-3; D gene: NA; V gene: TRBV12-5; CDR3 protein: CASGPPGTDTQYF; CDR3 DNA: TGTGCTAGTGGACCCCCCGGGACAGATACGCAGTATTTT
clone size: once; J gene: TRBJ2-1; D gene: NA; V gene: TRBV24-1; CDR3 protein: CATSDRIPNREQFF; CDR3 DNA: TGTGCCACCAGTGATAGAATCCCAAACCGGGAGCAGTTCTTC
clone size: NA; J gene: TRBJ1-6; D gene: NA; V gene: TRBV30; CDR3 protein: CAWSKRLQLPALHF; CDR3 DNA: TGTGCCTGGAGTAAGAGACTACAGTTGCCAGCCCTCCACTTT
clone size: NA; J gene: TRBJ2-7; D gene: TRBD2; V gene: TRBV19; CDR3 protein: CASSAGLAGGPGYEQYF; CDR3 DNA: TGTGCCAGTAGCGCGGGACTAGCGGGAGGGCCAGGCTACGAGCAGTACTTC
clone size: NA; J gene: TRBJ2-1; D gene: TRBD2; V gene: TRBV10-1; CDR3 protein: CASSESLAGGHSYNEQFF; CDR3 DNA: TGCGCCAGCAGTGAGTCGCTGGCGGGAGGGCACTCCTACAATGAGCAGTTCTTC
clone size: NA; J gene: TRBJ2-7; D gene: NA; V gene: TRBV5-6; CDR3 protein: CASSPPSADEQYF; CDR3 DNA: TGTGCCAGCAGCCCCCCTAGCGCAGACGAGCAGTACTTC
clone size: NA; J gene: TRBJ2-1; D gene: TRBD2; V gene: TRBV5-1; CDR3 protein: CASSLGAGDTYNEQFF; CDR3 DNA: TGCGCCAGCAGCTTAGGGGCGGGAGACACCTACAATGAGCAGTTCTTC
clone size: NA; J gene: TRBJ2-5; D gene: NA; V gene: TRBV28; CDR3 protein: CASSLVGTRTQYF; CDR3 DNA: TGTGCCAGCAGTTTAGTGGGGACTCGGACCCAGTACTTC
clone size: NA; J gene: TRBJ2-1; D gene: NA; V gene: TRBV19; CDR3 protein: CASTKTLGDNEQFF; CDR3 DNA: TGTGCCAGTACCAAAACTCTAGGTGACAATGAGCAGTTCTTC
clone size: NA; J gene: TRBJ2-7; D gene: NA; V gene: TRBV30; CDR3 protein: CAWTALGEQYF; CDR3 DNA: TGTGCCTGGACCGCACTTGGCGAGCAGTACTTC
clone size: NA; J gene: TRBJ2-4; D gene: NA; V gene: TRBV29-1; CDR3 protein: CSARGLAKNIQYF; CDR3 DNA: TGCTCAGCTAGAGGGCTAGCCAAAAACATTCAGTACTTC
clone size: NA; J gene: TRBJ2-5; D gene: TRBD1; V gene: TRBV5-4; CDR3 protein: CASSLTGVAETQYF; CDR3 DNA: TGTGCCAGCAGCTTGACAGGGGTTGCAGAGACCCAGTACTTC
clone size: NA; J gene: TRBJ1-2; D gene: NA; V gene: TRBV13; CDR3 protein: CASSLGTGLRYGYTF; CDR3 DNA: TGTGCCAGCAGCTTAGGGACAGGTTTGCGCTATGGCTACACCTTC
clone size: NA; J gene: TRBJ2-6; D gene: TRBD2; V gene: TRBV5-1; CDR3 protein: CASSPGGIDPVLTF; CDR3 DNA: TGCGCCAGCAGCCCCGGGGGGATCGACCCCGTCCTGACTTTC
clone size: NA; J gene: TRBJ2-3; D gene: TRBD2; V gene: TRBV5-6; CDR3 protein: CASSGPGLAFSSTQYF; CDR3 DNA: TGTGCCAGCAGCGGTCCGGGACTAGCGTTCTCCAGTACGCAGTATTTT
clone size: NA; J gene: TRBJ2-1; D gene: TRBD2; V gene: TRBV30; CDR3 protein: CAWSVGLAAYNEQFF; CDR3 DNA: TGTGCCTGGAGTGTAGGTCTAGCGGCCTACAATGAGCAGTTCTTC
clone size: NA; J gene: TRBJ1-1; D gene: NA; V gene: TRBV7-2; CDR3 protein: CASSTRGGGRTEAFF; CDR3 DNA: TGTGCCAGCAGCACTCGCGGGGGAGGACGCACTGAAGCTTTCTTT
clone size: NA; J gene: TRBJ2-7; D gene: TRBD2; V gene: TRBV28; CDR3 protein: CASSLIAGGVGEQYF; CDR3 DNA: TGTGCCAGCAGTCTTATAGCGGGAGGGGTAGGCGAGCAGTACTTC
clone size: NA; J gene: TRBJ1-6; D gene: NA; V gene: TRBV7-2; CDR3 protein: CASSPSVGVGSPLHF; CDR3 DNA: TGTGCCAGCAGCCCCTCGGTAGGGGTGGGTTCACCCCTCCACTTT
clone size: NA; J gene: TRBJ1-6; D gene: NA; V gene: TRBV2; CDR3 protein: CASSPSRSSYNSPLHF; CDR3 DNA: TGTGCCAGCAGTCCTTCTAGGAGCTCCTATAATTCACCCCTCCACTTT
clone size: NA; J gene: TRBJ2-3; D gene: NA; V gene: TRBV7-3; CDR3 protein: CASSLGGPSTDTQYF; CDR3 DNA: TGTGCCAGCAGCTTAGGCGGGCCTAGCACAGATACGCAGTATTTT
clone size: few; J gene: TRBJ2-1; D gene: TRBD1; V gene: TRBV5-4; CDR3 protein: CASSLNRGLSEQFF; CDR3 DNA: TGTGCCAGCAGCTTAAACAGGGGGCTTTCTGAGCAGTTCTTC
clone size: NA; J gene: TRBJ1-4; D gene: NA; V gene: TRBV6-1; CDR3 protein: CASSETPGSTNEKLFF; CDR3 DNA: TGTGCCAGCAGTGAAACCCCAGGGTCAACTAATGAAAAACTGTTTTTT
clone size: once; J gene: TRBJ1-6; D gene: NA; V gene: TRBV6-5; CDR3 protein: CASSYRTEPPLHF; CDR3 DNA: TGTGCCAGCAGTTACCGGACAGAGCCACCCCTCCACTTT
clone size: NA; J gene: TRBJ2-2; D gene: TRBD1; V gene: TRBV3-1/TRBV3-2; CDR3 protein: CASSRDRVTGELFF; CDR3 DNA: TGTGCCAGCAGCCGGGACAGGGTTACCGGGGAGCTGTTTTTT
clone size: once; J gene: TRBJ2-5; D gene: TRBD2; V gene: TRBV28; CDR3 protein: CASSFSGGPYQETQYF; CDR3 DNA: TGTGCCAGCAGTTTTTCGGGAGGGCCGTACCAAGAGACCCAGTACTTC
clone size: NA; J gene: TRBJ1-1; D gene: NA; V gene: TRBV6-6; CDR3 protein: CASRKADGGGTTEAFF; CDR3 DNA: TGTGCCAGCAGAAAAGCAGACGGCGGGGGAACCACTGAAGCTTTCTTT
clone size: NA; J gene: TRBJ2-1; D gene: TRBD2; V gene: TRBV19; CDR3 protein: CASSPWTSGSSNEQFF; CDR3 DNA: TGTGCCAGTAGTCCCTGGACTAGCGGGAGTAGCAATGAGCAGTTCTTC
clone size: NA; J gene: TRBJ2-7; D gene: NA; V gene: TRBV11-2; CDR3 protein: CASSLSFGTYEQYF; CDR3 DNA: TGTGCCAGCAGCTTATCGTTCGGGACCTACGAGCAGTACTTC
clone size: NA; J gene: TRBJ2-7; D gene: NA; V gene: TRBV20-1; CDR3 protein: CSASRDYEQYF; CDR3 DNA: TGCAGTGCTTCGCGGGACTACGAGCAGTACTTC
clone size: NA; J gene: TRBJ2-7; D gene: NA; V gene: TRBV10-3; CDR3 protein: CAISSGLSLTYEQYF; CDR3 DNA: TGTGCCATCAGCTCCGGACTTTCCCTGACCTACGAGCAGTACTTC
clone size: NA; J gene: TRBJ2-5; D gene: NA; V gene: TRBV5-4; CDR3 protein: CASSLAQGEETQYF; CDR3 DNA: TGTGCCAGCAGCTTGGCACAGGGTGAAGAGACCCAGTACTTC
clone size: NA; J gene: TRBJ2-1; D gene: TRBD2; V gene: TRBV18; CDR3 protein: CASSGTSGSRGNNEQFF; CDR3 DNA: TGTGCCAGCTCAGGGACTAGCGGGAGTCGAGGCAACAATGAGCAGTTCTTC
clone size: few; J gene: TRBJ2-1; D gene: TRBD2; V gene: TRBV5-1; CDR3 protein: CASSFAGGTDEQFF; CDR3 DNA: TGCGCCAGCAGCTTTGCGGGAGGAACGGATGAGCAGTTCTTC
clone size: NA; J gene: TRBJ2-1; D gene: TRBD2; V gene: TRBV7-8; CDR3 protein: CAGGLAGVFAYNEQFF; CDR3 DNA: TGTGCCGGGGGACTAGCGGGAGTCTTCGCCTACAATGAGCAGTTCTTC
clone size: NA; J gene: TRBJ1-2; D gene: NA; V gene: TRBV25-1; CDR3 protein: CASSYSGAHGYTF; CDR3 DNA: TGTGCCAGCAGTTACTCAGGGGCGCATGGCTACACCTTC
clone size: NA; J gene: TRBJ1-4; D gene: NA; V gene: TRBV9; CDR3 protein: CASSVSGANEKLFF; CDR3 DNA: TGTGCCAGCAGCGTTTCGGGGGCTAATGAAAAACTGTTTTTT
clone size: NA; J gene: TRBJ2-1; D gene: TRBD2; V gene: TRBV9; CDR3 protein: CASSVVLAGVNEQFF; CDR3 DNA: TGTGCCAGCAGCGTAGTGCTAGCGGGAGTCAATGAGCAGTTCTTC
clone size: NA; J gene: TRBJ2-4; D gene: TRBD2; V gene: TRBV9; CDR3 protein: CASSALAGGSANIQYF; CDR3 DNA: TGTGCCAGCAGCGCCCTAGCGGGAGGGAGCGCAAACATTCAGTACTTC
clone size: NA; J gene: TRBJ2-2; D gene: NA; V gene: TRBV27; CDR3 protein: CASSGGYLAGNTGELFF; CDR3 DNA: TGTGCCAGCAGTGGGGGGTACTTGGCGGGTAACACCGGGGAGCTGTTTTTT
clone size: NA; J gene: TRBJ1-1; D gene: TRBD1; V gene: TRBV18; CDR3 protein: CASSPGQGGNTEAFF; CDR3 DNA: TGTGCCAGCTCACCAGGACAGGGAGGGAACACTGAAGCTTTCTTT
clone size: NA; J gene: TRBJ1-1; D gene: NA; V gene: TRBV27; CDR3 protein: CASSLWEGTTEAFF; CDR3 DNA: TGTGCCAGCAGTTTATGGGAGGGAACCACTGAAGCTTTCTTT
clone size: NA; J gene: TRBJ1-2; D gene: TRBD1; V gene: TRBV7-2; CDR3 protein: CASSLQGADYGYTF; CDR3 DNA: TGTGCCAGCAGCTTACAGGGGGCCGACTATGGCTACACCTTC
clone size: few; J gene: TRBJ1-6; D gene: NA; V gene: TRBV7-8; CDR3 protein: CASSLGNRVDSPLHF; CDR3 DNA: TGTGCCAGCAGCTTAGGGAATCGGGTTGACTCACCCCTCCACTTT
clone size: NA; J gene: TRBJ2-1; D gene: TRBD2; V gene: TRBV28; CDR3 protein: CASSFLAGGSYNEQFF; CDR3 DNA: TGTGCCAGCAGTTTCTTAGCGGGAGGCTCCTACAATGAGCAGTTCTTC